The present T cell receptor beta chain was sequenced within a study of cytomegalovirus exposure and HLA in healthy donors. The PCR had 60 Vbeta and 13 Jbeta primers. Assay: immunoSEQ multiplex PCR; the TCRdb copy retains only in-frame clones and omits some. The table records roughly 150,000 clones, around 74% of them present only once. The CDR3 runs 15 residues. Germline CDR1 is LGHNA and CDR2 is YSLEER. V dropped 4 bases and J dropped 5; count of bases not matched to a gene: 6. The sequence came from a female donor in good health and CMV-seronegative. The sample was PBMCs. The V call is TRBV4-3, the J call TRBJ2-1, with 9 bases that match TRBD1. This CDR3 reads CASSLRDRADNEQFF. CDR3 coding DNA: TGCGCCAGCAGCCTCCGGGACAGGGCCGACAATGAGCAGTTCTTC.